The source of this TCR beta chain is a study of cytomegalovirus exposure and HLA in healthy donors. Regarding the study as a whole: It was likely that a cluster of highly shared sequence variants was a sequencing artifact. About 87% or about 30% of the time was how often most TCR beta V segments were productive, according to an earlier analysis. The authors confirmed in vitro that three CMV-associated chains were specific for CMV antigens. Upon later analysis, TCR association rates were observed to vary by HLA locus, being highest for DRB1 and lowest for HLA-C.

PCR was performed using 60 Vbeta and 13 Jbeta primers. Method: immunoSEQ multiplex PCR; TCRdb's copy keeps in-frame clones and lacks some. The data show more than 95,000 clones, with about 80% seen just once and 1.8% held by the top ten. In the case of this clone: The antigen remains undetermined.

V lost 2 bases and J lost 2, with 12 bases in between. Looked up from germline, CDR1 is MRHNA and CDR2 is SNTAGT. There are 16 residues in the CDR3. The rearrangement joins TRBV6-4 to TRBJ2-2, with D possibly matching TRBD2 (6 bases). This receptor was obtained from a man between 18 and 35 years old in good health and CMV-seronegative. The sequenced sample was PBMCs. CDR3 DNA sequence: TGTGCCAGCAGTGACCGGGGGATATTCAACACCGGGGAGCTGTTTTTT. Amino acid sequence: CASSDRGIFNTGELFF.